This T cell receptor beta chain stems from a study of cytomegalovirus exposure and HLA in healthy donors. The study, taken as a whole, reports: It was 164 TCR beta chains that were listed as cytomegalovirus-associated. TCR beta sequences reportedly predicted most subjects' HLA-A and HLA-B alleles accurately.

As concerns this clone: Antigen specificity is unknown.

The PCR had 60 Vbeta and 13 Jbeta primers. Repertoires were generated with immunoSEQ multiplex PCR, while TCRdb's copy carries only in-frame clones and drops some. Among roughly 190,000 clones listed, approximately 86% were seen once. The ends lost 1 base at V and 4 bases at J; junction bases unmatched: 4. From germline, CDR1 is SQVTM and CDR2 ANQGSEA. The CDR3 sequence is 14 residues long. This TCR derives from a woman aged 18-30 years in good health and CMV-seronegative. The chain is built from TRBV29-1 and TRBJ2-1; 7 nucleotides align to TRBD1. Material: PBMCs. The CDR3 DNA follows: TGCAGCGTTGAAGGCAGGGGGTTATACAATGAGCAGTTCTTC. Amino acids: CSVEGRGLYNEQFF.